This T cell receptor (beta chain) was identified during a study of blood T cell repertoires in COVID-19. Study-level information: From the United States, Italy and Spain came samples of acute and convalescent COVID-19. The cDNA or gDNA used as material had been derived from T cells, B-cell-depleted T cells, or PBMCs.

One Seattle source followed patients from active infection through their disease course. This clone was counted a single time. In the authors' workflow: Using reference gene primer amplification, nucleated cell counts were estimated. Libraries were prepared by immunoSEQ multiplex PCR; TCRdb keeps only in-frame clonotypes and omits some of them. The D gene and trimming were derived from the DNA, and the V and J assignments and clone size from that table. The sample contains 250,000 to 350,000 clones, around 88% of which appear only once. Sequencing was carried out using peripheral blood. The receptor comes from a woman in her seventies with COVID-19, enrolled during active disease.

CDR3 sequence (DNA): TGTGCCAGCAGCCAAGTGGAGATTGGGAGCACAGATACGCAGTATTTT. Translating gives CASSQVEIGSTDTQYF. The chain employs TRBV4-2 and TRBJ2-3; D is uncertain. Trimming took off 1 base at V and 0 bases at J, with 11 bases between the two ends. This CDR3 comprises 16 residues. Germline V CDR1 and CDR2: LGHNA, YNFKEQ.